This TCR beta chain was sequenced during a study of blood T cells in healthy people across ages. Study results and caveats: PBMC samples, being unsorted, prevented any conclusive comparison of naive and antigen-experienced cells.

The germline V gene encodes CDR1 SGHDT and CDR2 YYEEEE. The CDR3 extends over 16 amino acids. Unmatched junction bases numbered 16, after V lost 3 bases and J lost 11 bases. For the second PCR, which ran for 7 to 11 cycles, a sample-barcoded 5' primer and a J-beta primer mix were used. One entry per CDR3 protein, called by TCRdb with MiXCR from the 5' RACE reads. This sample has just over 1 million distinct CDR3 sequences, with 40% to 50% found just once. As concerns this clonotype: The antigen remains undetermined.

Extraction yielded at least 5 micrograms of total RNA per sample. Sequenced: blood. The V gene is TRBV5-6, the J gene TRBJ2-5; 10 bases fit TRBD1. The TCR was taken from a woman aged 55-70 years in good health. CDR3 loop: CASSYLGGQGRNEQYF. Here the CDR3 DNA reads TGTGCCAGCAGCTACCTAGGGGGACAGGGGCGGAATGAGCAGTACTTC.